One TCR beta chain is described in this entry. Its antigen target is currently unknown. There are no base qualities to consult, and no much larger clone falls within one base. The sample is drawn from a study of blood T cell repertoires in COVID-19 (dated by TCRdb to the early 2020s). For the wider study: Samples covering the acute and convalescent phases of COVID-19 were provided by collaborators in the United States, Italy and Spain. The material from the prospective study consisted of cDNA or gDNA derived from T cells, B-cell-depleted T cells, or PBMCs. Subjects who had been exposed to COVID-19, were actively infected with it, or had recovered from it provided the deeply sampled blood TCRbeta repertoires that made up the dataset. The repertoires were made available in a free public database intended to serve as a resource for research on the immune response to SARS-CoV-2. The samples were drawn from two sources: the first 160 participants of the ongoing ImmuneRACE study, and 1,200 or so subjects contributed by 6 global collaborators. A de-identified subject ID, COVID-19 status, age in years and sex were almost always included in the sample metadata. Where HLA class I and class II types were available, the types were taken from metadata supplied by the sample provider, not from assay-based typing. General findings and caveats noted by the study authors: Clinical and demographic metadata were provided uncurated, with the amount varying by source and participant.

The immunoSEQ Assay, a bias-controlled multiplex PCR, was used to amplify TCRbeta CDR3 regions from genomic DNA. Under the source paper's analysis protocol: Within the assay, amplification of reference gene primers was used to estimate how many nucleated cells each sample contained. To quantify the absolute abundance of each unique TCRbeta CDR3 rearrangement, sequence reads were collapsed and filtered. For each sample, productive Simpson clonality was calculated as the square root of Simpson's diversity index across productive rearrangements. TCRdb holds this immuneACCESS table with in-frame rearrangements only. Some clones are missing; in checked studies, unresolved V genes explain under half, and the rest has no known cause. The V and J calls and clone size were taken over from that table, and D and trimming were inferred from the DNA. The sample has fewer than 350,000 clones on record, around 85% of them singletons. Under 3% of the sample rests with the top ten.

Participants in the prospective study were aged roughly 18 to 100 years, lived in 24 United States geographic areas, and enrolled through a virtual design. In the prospective study, participants were assigned to cohorts based on the clinical history participants reported in a screening survey and a study questionnaire. Recovered participants in ImmuneRACE Cohort 3 were defined by two consecutive negative NP/OP PCR tests, clearance by a healthcare professional, or resolution of symptoms. Mobile phlebotomists in the prospective study collected whole blood, serum and a nasopharyngeal or oropharyngeal swab from every participant. Over a roughly two-month period, participants in the prospective study had the option of providing additional blood draws and questionnaires. Prospective study blood samples were shipped either frozen or at room temperature before DNA extraction. Sequencing input: PBMCs or T cells enriched from blood (not recorded which). The sequence derives from a woman aged 45-65 years who had recovered from COVID-19.

The bases read TGTGCCATTTCAGGGGAAAATGGCTACACCTTC. This is translated as CAISGENGYTF. Recombination joined TRBV10-3 with TRBJ1-2, with a weak D call of TRBD1 (6 bases match). CDR1 ENHRY and CDR2 SYGVKD were looked up in the germline V gene. The cysteine opens and the phenylalanine closes a CDR3 of 11 amino acids. CDR3 DNA is the only sequence kept; it has 33 bases, read in frame from the first base. V loses 9 bases, J loses 6 bases, and the germline ends lie 11 bases apart.